Below, one T cell receptor (beta chain) is given with its context. Its recognized antigen is unknown. From each donor, a roughly 2.3 ml peripheral blood sample was collected into PAXgene tubes and stored at -80 degrees C. Without T cell sorting, total RNA was isolated from whole blood using the PAXgene blood miRNA kit on an automated QIAcube. Peripheral blood from monozygotic twin pairs who were concordant or discordant for inflammatory bowel disease underwent deep TCRalpha and TCRbeta repertoire profiling using unique molecular barcoding. For every twin pair, smoking habits were documented, and each individual was categorised as a current, former or never smoker. These data belong to a study of monozygotic twins with inflammatory bowel disease (dated by TCRdb to between 2019 and 2020). Looking at the study overall: A total of some 30 monozygotic twin pairs were included in the full study, comprising nine German pairs (four IBD-concordant, five IBD-discordant) and 19 IBD-discordant Danish pairs. The search for disease-associated traits relied mainly on comparing, within discordant pairs, IBD patients with their genetically identical healthy co-twins. Each individual had, on average, about 151 000 unique TCRalpha sequences and 181 000 unique TCRbeta sequences available for analysis. The paper as a whole reports these results and caveats: Measured by the inverse Simpson index, TCRbeta repertoire diversity was lower in IBD patients than in their healthy co-twins. No single strong signal or clonotype linked to IBD turned up in the results, so the idea that one exists was not supported. No difference in repertoire similarity was observed between concordant and discordant twins, possibly owing to limited statistical power. Compared with healthy twins, IBD patients had fewer clonotypes in common with other individuals, a difference most pronounced in patients showing signs of disease activity. Distinction between different T cell subtypes could not be achieved in the analysis. Because patients were on differing immunosuppressive treatments, the repertoires may have picked up extra background noise and inter-individual variability.

Via the germline V gene, CDR1 is SGHVS and CDR2 FQNEAQ. Including the terminal cysteine and phenylalanine, the CDR3 comprises 14 residues. The record lacks a DNA sequence. Library method: 5' RACE. For each TCR library, around 3,500 ng of total RNA was used. For each sample, cDNA synthesis with SMARTScribe reverse transcriptase was split into eight separate reactions. During cDNA synthesis, unique molecular identifiers containing a 6-nucleotide sample barcode were introduced by template switching. Two nested PCRs of approximately 16 and 10 cycles amplified the TCRalpha and TCRbeta cDNA, and bead purification followed each PCR. Before amplification, the cDNA was treated with uracil DNA-glycosylase and purified using the QIAquick PCR purification kit. The second PCR added Illumina TruSeq-compatible adapters along with sample-specific barcodes. TapeStation and Qubit were used to check library quality and concentration, and roughly 5.5 ng of each library was pooled. The pooled libraries were sequenced with 2 x 100 bp reads and custom sequencing primers on an Illumina HiSeq2500 single-index Rapid Run. The study's own analysis went as follows. MiGEC version 1.2.6 was used for UMI-based consensus assembly, which corrected PCR and sequencing errors. MiXCR version 2.1.1 was used to carry out V(D)J alignment, clonotype assembly and CDR3 extraction. To normalise gene usage, clonotype sharing and MAIT/NKT TCR abundance, the analysis used the top 1000, 10 000 and 20 000 clonotypes per sample. Diversity was computed as the inverse Simpson index with the vegan R package after downsampling to 27 000 UMIs. Paired Mann-Whitney U tests were applied to discordant twin pairs, with Benjamini-Hochberg correction for multiple testing. Through TCRdb reprocessing, the reads give one entry per CDR3 protein sequence; DNA is omitted. V and J calls and clone size were set by TCRdb, not the authors. The table of this sample itemizes roughly 90,000 distinct CDR3 sequences. Just under 7.5% of the sample lies in the top ten.

The origin of this receptor is a human donor with ulcerative colitis or Crohn's disease, or a healthy co-twin of an affected twin (not recorded which). The sequencing input was blood. Here the chain combines TRBV7-8 and TRBJ2-5; the D gene TCRdb calls, TRBD2, cannot be checked with no DNA. This receptor carries the CDR3 CASSLGAGLETQYF.